These T cell receptor beta chains were read from a single sample in a study of control samples from healthy donors and cancer patients. Measured with immunoSEQ multiplex PCR; TCRdb has only the in-frame clones, and not every one. The repertoire holds about 100,000 clones, 85% seen once, with around a fifth in the top ten. Sequencing was performed on blood. These receptors all stem from a man aged 30 to 45 in good health. The CDR3 runs from the conserved cysteine through the conserved F or W. D genes are given only for firm matches. The listing skips clone size in some rows; elsewhere it reads once, few, many or a size class.

>few|TRBV3-1/TRBV3-2|TRBD2|15|TRBJ2-5
TGTGCCAGCAGCCGAGAGCGGGGGGTGGGAGAGACCCAGTACTTC
CASSRERGVGETQYF
>.|TRBV14|.|16|TRBJ1-1
TGTGCCAGCAGCCAAGCCGGGCGTGGGGGACGTACTGAAGCTTTCTTT
CASSQAGRGGRTEAFF
>few|TRBV30|.|11|TRBJ2-7
TGTGCCTGGAGCAGGAACTACGAGCAGTACTTC
CAWSRNYEQYF
>.|TRBV6-6|.|15|TRBJ1-2
TGTGCCAGCACTCACAAAGCCCAAGCTAACTATGGCTACACCTTC
CASTHKAQANYGYTF
>once|TRBV11-2|.|15|TRBJ2-2
TGTGCCAGCAGCGCACGGACAGAGAACACCGGGGAGCTGTTTTTT
CASSARTENTGELFF
>.|TRBV3-1/TRBV3-2|.|15|TRBJ1-3
TGTGCCAGCAGCCAACCGTCGACAGCTGGAAACACCATATATTTT
CASSQPSTAGNTIYF
>.|TRBV27|.|14|TRBJ1-2
TGTGCCAGCAGTTTAACTCCGCTCTCCTCGGGCTACACCTTC
CASSLTPLSSGYTF
>.|TRBV3-1/TRBV3-2|TRBD2|16|TRBJ2-3
TGTGCCAGCAGCCAAGTTGGGCCTAGCGGTCCGGATACGCAGTATTTT
CASSQVGPSGPDTQYF
>.|TRBV9|.|14|TRBJ2-2
TGTGCCAGCAGCGTAGCAGGGAACACCGGGGAGCTGTTTTTT
CASSVAGNTGELFF
>.|TRBV7-9|TRBD1|14|TRBJ1-6
TGTGCCAGCGGGACAGGGGGAAATAATTCACCCCTCCACTTT
CASGTGGNNSPLHF
>.|TRBV19|.|15|TRBJ1-4
TGTGCCAGTAGTATATTGGGGGACCCTAATGAAAAACTGTTTTTT
CASSILGDPNEKLFF
>.|TRBV10-3|.|14|TRBJ1-3
TGTGCCATCAGTGATTCAGGGGCTGGAAACACCATATATTTT
CAISDSGAGNTIYF
>.|TRBV10-3|.|15|TRBJ1-1
TGTGCCATCACCCCGGGGGACGGCGAGGGGACTGAAGCTTTCTTT
CAITPGDGEGTEAFF
>.|TRBV6-5|.|14|TRBJ2-7
TGTGCCAGCAAAGGCCCGGGATCGAACTACGAGCAGTACTTC
CASKGPGSNYEQYF
>.|TRBV9|TRBD1|15|TRBJ2-3
TGTGCCAGCAGCGTTGGCCGGACAGGCGGGGATACGCAGTATTTT
CASSVGRTGGDTQYF
>.|TRBV7-9|.|12|TRBJ1-1
TGTGCCAGCAGCGTTACGGGGGCGGAAGCTTTCTTT
CASSVTGAEAFF
>.|TRBV12-3/TRBV12-4|.|12|TRBJ1-2
TGTGCCAGCAGCCTACAGGGAGAGGGCTACACCTTC
CASSLQGEGYTF
>.|TRBV5-6|.|14|TRBJ1-1
TGTGCCAGCAGACGGAGTAGACAATCCACTGAAGCTTTCTTT
CASRRSRQSTEAFF
>medium-sized|TRBV6-6|.|14|TRBJ1-1
TGTGCCAGCATCCCGCACGGGGCGGGCACTGAAGCTTTCTTT
CASIPHGAGTEAFF
>.|TRBV7-9|.|15|TRBJ2-7
TGTGCCAGCGGACCCAATTTCGACAGCTCCTACGAGCAGTACTTC
CASGPNFDSSYEQYF
>few|TRBV2|.|16|TRBJ2-6
TGTGCCAGCGGGGGAACGGTCAACTCTGGGGCCAACGTCCTGACTTTC
CASGGTVNSGANVLTF
>.|TRBV6-1|.|13|TRBJ1-3
TGTGCCAGCAGTGAATTCACAGGAAACACCATATATTTT
CASSEFTGNTIYF
>.|TRBV6-2/TRBV6-3|.|12|TRBJ1-5
TGTGCCAGCAGTCACCCTGGTCAGCCCCAGCATTTT
CASSHPGQPQHF
>.|TRBV6-5|TRBD1|14|TRBJ1-1
TGTGCCAGCAGTCCTGGGACAGGGAGTGGTGAAGCTTTCTTT
CASSPGTGSGEAFF
>once|TRBV5-5|TRBD2|16|TRBJ2-3
TGTGCCAGCAGCTTCACCCTAGCGGGGGGGCGAGATACGCAGTATTTT
CASSFTLAGGRDTQYF
>few|TRBV14|.|11|TRBJ1-6
TGTGCCAGCAGCCATAATTCACCCCTCCACTTT
CASSHNSPLHF
>once|TRBV3-1/TRBV3-2|.|16|TRBJ1-1
TGTGCCAGCAGCCAAGATGTTTCGGTTAGACGCCGTGAAGCTTTCTTT
CASSQDVSVRRREAFF
>.|TRBV3-1/TRBV3-2|.|13|TRBJ1-2
TGTGCCAGCAGCCCGAACGGTAACTATGGCTACACCTTC
CASSPNGNYGYTF
>.|TRBV28|.|15|TRBJ1-2
TGTGCCAGCAGTTTATTGGACATATCGAAAAGTGGCTACACCTTC
CASSLLDISKSGYTF
>.|TRBV2|TRBD1|14|TRBJ1-6
TGTGCCAGCAACGACAGGGTGTATAATTCACCCCTCCACTTT
CASNDRVYNSPLHF
>.|TRBV4-2|TRBD2|16|TRBJ2-7
TGTGCCAGCAGCCAAGATTCGGATAGCGGGGTCTACGAGCAGTACTTC
CASSQDSDSGVYEQYF
>once|TRBV2|TRBD2|14|TRBJ2-6
TGTGCCACCGGGGGGGCGGTAGGGGCCAACGTCCTGACTTTC
CATGGAVGANVLTF
>once|TRBV27|.|14|TRBJ2-5
TGTGCCAGCAGTTTGTACCGGGACCAAGAGACCCAGTACTTC
CASSLYRDQETQYF
>.|TRBV24-1|.|15|TRBJ2-3
TGTGCCACCAGTGATTGGGGGGAAGGCACAGATACGCAGTATTTT
CATSDWGEGTDTQYF
>.|TRBV6-4|.|14|TRBJ2-3
TGTGCCAGCAGTGAGGACAGTCTTAGAGATACGCAGTATTTT
CASSEDSLRDTQYF
>.|TRBV7-9|TRBD2|16|TRBJ2-5
TGTGCCAGCAGCTTACGCGCGGGGGTCCGTCAAGAGACCCAGTACTTC
CASSLRAGVRQETQYF
>.|TRBV7-9|.|14|TRBJ1-4
TGTGCCAGCAGCCCCAGGGGAACTAATGAAAAACTGTTTTTT
CASSPRGTNEKLFF
>.|TRBV7-9|.|18|TRBJ2-5
TGTGCCAGCAGCCCGACTCCCGGATCAGGGCGGACCCAAGAGACCCAGTACTTC
CASSPTPGSGRTQETQYF
>.|TRBV9|TRBD2|15|TRBJ2-5
TGTGCCAGCAGCGTTCTAGCGGGGGGTGGGGAGACCCAGTACTTC
CASSVLAGGGETQYF
>.|TRBV19|TRBD2|17|TRBJ2-3
TGTGCCAGTAGTAAGACTAGCGGGGGGGGTGGCACAGATACGCAGTATTTT
CASSKTSGGGGTDTQYF
>.|TRBV2|.|15|TRBJ1-6
TGTGCCAGCAGTGAACCTCCTCAGGGGAATTCACCCCTCCACTTT
CASSEPPQGNSPLHF
>.|TRBV18|TRBD1|18|TRBJ1-6
TGTGCCAGCTCTCCCGTACAGGGGATGACCTCCTATAATTCACCCCTCCACTTT
CASSPVQGMTSYNSPLHF
>.|TRBV5-6|.|16|TRBJ2-4
TGTGCCAGCAGCTTGCAGGGGTTAGGTGCCAAAAACATTCAGTACTTC
CASSLQGLGAKNIQYF
>.|TRBV7-2|.|12|TRBJ1-2
TGTGCCAGCAGCTCAAATCAAGACGGCTACACCTTC
CASSSNQDGYTF
>.|TRBV29-1|TRBD2|11|TRBJ2-5
TGCAGCGTTGTCGGGGGGGAGACCCAGTACTTC
CSVVGGETQYF
>.|TRBV20-1|.|12|TRBJ1-2
TGCAGTGCTAGTTGGAGCCTGGGTGGCTACACCTTC
CSASWSLGGYTF
>once|TRBV5-1|.|14|TRBJ1-1
TGCGCCAGCAGCTCGGCAGCCATGAACACTGAAGCTTTCTTT
CASSSAAMNTEAFF
>.|TRBV5-5|.|15|TRBJ1-2
TGTGCCAGCAGCCTGGAGGTCCAGGGTATTGATGGCTACACCTTC
CASSLEVQGIDGYTF
>few|TRBV15|TRBD1|13|TRBJ1-5
TGTGCCACCAGCCGTCAACAGGGGCGGCCCCAGCATTTT
CATSRQQGRPQHF
>.|TRBV21-1|.|14|TRBJ1-4
TGTGCCAGCAGCAAAGGTCGCAGGGGGGAAAAACTGTTTTTT
CASSKGRRGEKLFF
>once|TRBV30|.|15|TRBJ1-2
TGTGCCTGGAGTGAGTCAGGGCTACCTAACTATGGCTACACCTTC
CAWSESGLPNYGYTF
>.|TRBV9|.|17|TRBJ2-1
TGTGCCAGCAGCGTAGTGGACGGGGGCGGATCCTACAATGAGCAGTTCTTC
CASSVVDGGGSYNEQFF
>.|TRBV5-1|.|16|TRBJ1-1
TGCGCCAGCAGCTTGGACGGTGGAGCGCTAGGCGCTGAAGCTTTCTTT
CASSLDGGALGAEAFF
>.|TRBV9|.|13|TRBJ1-5
TGTGCCAGCAGCGAGGGGGGCCATCAGCCCCAGCATTTT
CASSEGGHQPQHF
>.|TRBV27|TRBD1|15|TRBJ2-2
TGTGCCAGCAGCCGACAGGGGGTTGTCACCGGGGAGCTGTTTTTT
CASSRQGVVTGELFF
>.|TRBV9|TRBD1|15|TRBJ1-2
TGTGCCAGCAGCGTAGTGACAGGGGGCGCGGATGGCTACACCTTC
CASSVVTGGADGYTF
>.|TRBV6-5|.|11|TRBJ2-5
TGTGCCAGCACCTCCATTGGGACCCAGTACTTC
CASTSIGTQYF
>.|TRBV10-1|.|13|TRBJ1-6
TGCGCCAGCAGTGGGACGCCCAATTCACCCCTCCACTTT
CASSGTPNSPLHF
>.|TRBV10-3|.|16|TRBJ2-1
TGTGCCATCAGTGGGGCCGAGGGAAAAACCCACAATGAGCAGTTCTTC
CAISGAEGKTHNEQFF
>.|TRBV5-4|TRBD1|14|TRBJ2-1
TGTGCCAGCAGTCAGAGGACAGGGTACAATGAGCAGTTCTTC
CASSQRTGYNEQFF